What follows describes a single T cell receptor beta chain. Antigen unknown. This sample is part of a study of blood T cells in healthy people across ages. Study observations and caveats: Any conclusive comparison of naive versus antigen-experienced cells was prevented by using unsorted PBMCs.

Unmatched junction bases numbered 13, after V lost 5 bases and J lost 7 bases. The CDR3 spans 17 residues. For the second PCR, which ran for about 7 to 12 cycles, a sample-barcoded 5' primer and a J-beta primer mix were used. TCRdb reanalysed the 5' RACE reads using MiXCR and keeps one entry per CDR3 protein. Among more than 700,000 distinct CDR3 sequences listed, 46% were seen once. Sequences were obtained from blood. V gene TRBV12-3 or TRBV12-4 combines with J gene TRBJ2-3; 12 bases match TRBD1. The TCR was taken from an elderly man in good health. The CDR3 region is CASSHERDRGQSNTQYF. CDR3 bases: TGTGCCAGCAGTCACGAAAGGGACAGGGGGCAGTCAAATACGCAGTATTTT.